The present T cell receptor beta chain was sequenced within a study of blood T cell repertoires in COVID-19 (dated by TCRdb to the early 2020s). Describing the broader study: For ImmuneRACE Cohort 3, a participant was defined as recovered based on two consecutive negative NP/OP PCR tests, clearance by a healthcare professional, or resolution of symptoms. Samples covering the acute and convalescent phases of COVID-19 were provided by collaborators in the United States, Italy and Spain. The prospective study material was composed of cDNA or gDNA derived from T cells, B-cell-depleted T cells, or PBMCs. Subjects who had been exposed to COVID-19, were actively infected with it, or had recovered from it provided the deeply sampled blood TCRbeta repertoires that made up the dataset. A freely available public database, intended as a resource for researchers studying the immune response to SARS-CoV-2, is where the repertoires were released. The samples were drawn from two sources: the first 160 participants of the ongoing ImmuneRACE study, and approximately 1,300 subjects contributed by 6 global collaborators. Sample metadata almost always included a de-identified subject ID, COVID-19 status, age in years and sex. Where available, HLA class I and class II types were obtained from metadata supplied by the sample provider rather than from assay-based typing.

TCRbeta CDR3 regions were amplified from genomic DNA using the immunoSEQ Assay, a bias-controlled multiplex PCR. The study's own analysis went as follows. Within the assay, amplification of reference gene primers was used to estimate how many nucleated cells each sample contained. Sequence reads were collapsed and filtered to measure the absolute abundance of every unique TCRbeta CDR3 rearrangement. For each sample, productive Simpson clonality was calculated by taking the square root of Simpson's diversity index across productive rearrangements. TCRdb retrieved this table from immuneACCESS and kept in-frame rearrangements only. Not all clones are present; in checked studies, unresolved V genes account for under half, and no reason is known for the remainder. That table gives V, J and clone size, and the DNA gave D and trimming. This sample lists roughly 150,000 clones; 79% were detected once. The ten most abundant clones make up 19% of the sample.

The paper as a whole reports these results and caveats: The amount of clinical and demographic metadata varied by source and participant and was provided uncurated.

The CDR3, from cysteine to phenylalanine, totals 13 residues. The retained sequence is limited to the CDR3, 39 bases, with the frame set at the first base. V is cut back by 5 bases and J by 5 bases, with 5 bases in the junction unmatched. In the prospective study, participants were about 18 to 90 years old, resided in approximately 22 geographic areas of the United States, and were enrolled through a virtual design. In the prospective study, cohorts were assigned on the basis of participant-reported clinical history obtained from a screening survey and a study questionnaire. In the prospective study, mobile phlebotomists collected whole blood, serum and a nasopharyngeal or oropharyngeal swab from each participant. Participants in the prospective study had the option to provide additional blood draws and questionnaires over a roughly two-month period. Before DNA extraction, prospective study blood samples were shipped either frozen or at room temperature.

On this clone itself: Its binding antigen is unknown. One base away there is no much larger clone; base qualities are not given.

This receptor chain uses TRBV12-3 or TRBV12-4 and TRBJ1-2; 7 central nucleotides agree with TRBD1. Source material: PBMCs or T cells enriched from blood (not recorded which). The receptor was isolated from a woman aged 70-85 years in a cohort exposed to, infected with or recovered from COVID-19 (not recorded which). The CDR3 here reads CASSRLQGYGYTF. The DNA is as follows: TGTGCCAGCAGTCGCCTACAGGGGTATGGCTACACCTTC.